A single sample gave rise to the 10 T cell receptor beta chains below, sequenced in a study of T cell changes during pregnancy in multiple sclerosis (dated by TCRdb to between 2018 and 2020). Library method: the immunoSEQ multiplex PCR assay. This is the immuneACCESS table as TCRdb keeps it, with only in-frame sequences that have V and J called. A part of the clones is gone; compared with another copy, unresolved V genes explain less than half, and the rest is unexplained. The sample contains 38,000 or so clones, 80% to 95% of them found a single time. The ten most abundant clones make up 0.43% of the sample. Sequencing was performed on CD4+ T cells from peripheral blood mononuclear cells, taken in the third trimester of pregnancy. The origin of the receptors is a female donor with multiple sclerosis, enrolled in a pregnancy study.

CDR3 bases: TGCGCCAGCAGCTTGGAGGGGGACAGGGCATATGGCTACACCTTC. Translated, it gives CASSLEGDRAYGYTF. J is TRBJ1-2 and V is TRBV5-1; 9 nucleotides match TRBD1. The germline V gene encodes CDR1 SGHRS and CDR2 YFSETQ. The CDR3 has 15 amino acids. Unmatched junction bases numbered 5, after V lost 0 bases and J lost 5 bases.

This sequence joins TRBV18 and TRBJ2-5; weak D call: TRBD1 (6 bases). The CDR3 covers 12 residues. Trimming pared 10 bases from V and 0 bases from J, leaving 9 bases between. CDR1 is KGHSH and CDR2 is LQKENI in the germline V gene. CDR3 in DNA: TGTGCCACCGGGGACAACCAAGAGACCCAGTACTTC. It is translated as CATGDNQETQYF. Together with reference TRBV18 and TRBJ2-5, the CDR3 gives the full variable domain: NAGVMQNPRHLVRRRGQEARLRCSPMKGHSHVYWYRQLPEEGLKFMVYLQKENIIDESGMPKERFSAEFPKEGPSILRIQQVVRGDSAAYFCATGDNQETQYFGPGTRLLVL.

The chain links TRBV11-2 to TRBJ1-1; D is uncertain. The length of the CDR3 is 15 residues. Deletions cut 1 base from V and 2 bases from J, with 11 bases between. The germline V gene encodes CDR1 SGHAT and CDR2 FQNNGV. The CDR3 here is CASSLAGTANTEAFF. DNA for the CDR3: TGTGCCAGCAGCTTAGCCGGAACAGCCAACACTGAAGCTTTCTTT.

This chain links TRBV4-3 with TRBJ2-7, with 10 bases identical to TRBD2. V shed 0 bases and J 4 bases; nucleotides not matched to a gene: 6. Germline assignment: CDR1 LGHNA and CDR2 YSLEER. This CDR3 comprises 16 residues. The DNA for the CDR3 is TGCGCCAGCAGCCAAGATCTGGGACTAGCGTCGTACGAGCAGTACTTC. It translates to CASSQDLGLASYEQYF.

The chain combines TRBV7-2 with TRBJ2-5, with TRBD2 matching 9 bases. Per the germline V gene, CDR1 is SGHTA and CDR2 is FQGNSA. This CDR3 region has 14 residues. The junction had 4 bases not matched to a gene; V was cut back by 3 bases and J by 5 bases. This chain's CDR3 is CASSFGGRAETQYF. CDR3 nucleotides: TGTGCCAGCAGCTTTGGCGGGAGGGCGGAGACCCAGTACTTC.

J is TRBJ2-3 and V is TRBV25-1; 12 bases are a match to TRBD2. CDR3 length equals 16 residues. With 5 bases clipped from V and 0 bases from J, the junction kept 3 bases outside the gene matches. CDR1 is MGHDK, CDR2 SYGVNS, per germline. The CDR3 DNA is TGTGCCAGCAGTCCAGGGACTAGCGGGAGCACAGATACGCAGTATTTT. Its protein product is CASSPGTSGSTDTQYF. The variable domain in full, with the rest retrieved from reference TRBV25-1 and TRBJ2-3, is EADIYQTPRYLVIGTGKKITLECSQTMGHDKMYWYQQDPGMELHLIHYSYGVNSTEKGDLSSESTVSRIRTEHFPLTLESARPSHTSQYLCASSPGTSGSTDTQYFGPGTRLTVL.

This chain links TRBV7-7 with TRBJ2-7, with 7 bases lining up with TRBD1. The CDR3 loop spans 13 amino acids. CDR1 is SSHAT and CDR2 is FNYEAQ in the germline V gene (reference sequence). Losses at the gene ends were 3 bases for V and 5 bases for J; bases not matched to a gene: 4. The CDR3 reads CASSLTGMNEQYF. The DNA for the CDR3 is TGTGCCAGCAGCTTGACAGGGATGAACGAGCAGTACTTC.

J is TRBJ2-7 and V is TRBV28; 9 nucleotides agree with TRBD1. There are 15 residues in the CDR3. V shed 5 bases and J 3 bases; nucleotides not matched to a gene: 8. The germline gives CDR1 MDHEN, CDR2 SYDVKM. The CDR3 DNA follows: TGTGCCAGCAGTAGTAAGGGGACAGGGAACTACGAGCAGTACTTC. As protein: CASSSKGTGNYEQYF.

The chain couples TRBV30 to TRBJ1-2, with 8 bases aligning to TRBD1. The CDR3 length is 12 residues. With 3 bases clipped from V and 14 bases from J, the junction kept 11 bases outside the gene matches. Germline assignment: CDR1 GTSNPN and CDR2 SVGIG (reference sequence). Here the CDR3 reads CAWSVGQVQGTF. In DNA form, the CDR3 reads TGTGCCTGGAGCGTGGGACAGGTCCAAGGAACCTTC.

The sample holds one count of this clone. The chain uses TRBV7-2 and TRBJ2-5; possibly TRBD1 for D (6 bases). CDR1 and CDR2 from the germline V gene are SGHTA and FQGNSA. V lost 6 bases and J 5 bases, leaving 16 bases between the germline ends. The CDR3 length is 14 residues. CDR3 loop: CASRPDQGYETQYF. The CDR3 DNA reads as TGTGCCAGCAGACCTGACCAGGGGTATGAGACCCAGTACTTC.